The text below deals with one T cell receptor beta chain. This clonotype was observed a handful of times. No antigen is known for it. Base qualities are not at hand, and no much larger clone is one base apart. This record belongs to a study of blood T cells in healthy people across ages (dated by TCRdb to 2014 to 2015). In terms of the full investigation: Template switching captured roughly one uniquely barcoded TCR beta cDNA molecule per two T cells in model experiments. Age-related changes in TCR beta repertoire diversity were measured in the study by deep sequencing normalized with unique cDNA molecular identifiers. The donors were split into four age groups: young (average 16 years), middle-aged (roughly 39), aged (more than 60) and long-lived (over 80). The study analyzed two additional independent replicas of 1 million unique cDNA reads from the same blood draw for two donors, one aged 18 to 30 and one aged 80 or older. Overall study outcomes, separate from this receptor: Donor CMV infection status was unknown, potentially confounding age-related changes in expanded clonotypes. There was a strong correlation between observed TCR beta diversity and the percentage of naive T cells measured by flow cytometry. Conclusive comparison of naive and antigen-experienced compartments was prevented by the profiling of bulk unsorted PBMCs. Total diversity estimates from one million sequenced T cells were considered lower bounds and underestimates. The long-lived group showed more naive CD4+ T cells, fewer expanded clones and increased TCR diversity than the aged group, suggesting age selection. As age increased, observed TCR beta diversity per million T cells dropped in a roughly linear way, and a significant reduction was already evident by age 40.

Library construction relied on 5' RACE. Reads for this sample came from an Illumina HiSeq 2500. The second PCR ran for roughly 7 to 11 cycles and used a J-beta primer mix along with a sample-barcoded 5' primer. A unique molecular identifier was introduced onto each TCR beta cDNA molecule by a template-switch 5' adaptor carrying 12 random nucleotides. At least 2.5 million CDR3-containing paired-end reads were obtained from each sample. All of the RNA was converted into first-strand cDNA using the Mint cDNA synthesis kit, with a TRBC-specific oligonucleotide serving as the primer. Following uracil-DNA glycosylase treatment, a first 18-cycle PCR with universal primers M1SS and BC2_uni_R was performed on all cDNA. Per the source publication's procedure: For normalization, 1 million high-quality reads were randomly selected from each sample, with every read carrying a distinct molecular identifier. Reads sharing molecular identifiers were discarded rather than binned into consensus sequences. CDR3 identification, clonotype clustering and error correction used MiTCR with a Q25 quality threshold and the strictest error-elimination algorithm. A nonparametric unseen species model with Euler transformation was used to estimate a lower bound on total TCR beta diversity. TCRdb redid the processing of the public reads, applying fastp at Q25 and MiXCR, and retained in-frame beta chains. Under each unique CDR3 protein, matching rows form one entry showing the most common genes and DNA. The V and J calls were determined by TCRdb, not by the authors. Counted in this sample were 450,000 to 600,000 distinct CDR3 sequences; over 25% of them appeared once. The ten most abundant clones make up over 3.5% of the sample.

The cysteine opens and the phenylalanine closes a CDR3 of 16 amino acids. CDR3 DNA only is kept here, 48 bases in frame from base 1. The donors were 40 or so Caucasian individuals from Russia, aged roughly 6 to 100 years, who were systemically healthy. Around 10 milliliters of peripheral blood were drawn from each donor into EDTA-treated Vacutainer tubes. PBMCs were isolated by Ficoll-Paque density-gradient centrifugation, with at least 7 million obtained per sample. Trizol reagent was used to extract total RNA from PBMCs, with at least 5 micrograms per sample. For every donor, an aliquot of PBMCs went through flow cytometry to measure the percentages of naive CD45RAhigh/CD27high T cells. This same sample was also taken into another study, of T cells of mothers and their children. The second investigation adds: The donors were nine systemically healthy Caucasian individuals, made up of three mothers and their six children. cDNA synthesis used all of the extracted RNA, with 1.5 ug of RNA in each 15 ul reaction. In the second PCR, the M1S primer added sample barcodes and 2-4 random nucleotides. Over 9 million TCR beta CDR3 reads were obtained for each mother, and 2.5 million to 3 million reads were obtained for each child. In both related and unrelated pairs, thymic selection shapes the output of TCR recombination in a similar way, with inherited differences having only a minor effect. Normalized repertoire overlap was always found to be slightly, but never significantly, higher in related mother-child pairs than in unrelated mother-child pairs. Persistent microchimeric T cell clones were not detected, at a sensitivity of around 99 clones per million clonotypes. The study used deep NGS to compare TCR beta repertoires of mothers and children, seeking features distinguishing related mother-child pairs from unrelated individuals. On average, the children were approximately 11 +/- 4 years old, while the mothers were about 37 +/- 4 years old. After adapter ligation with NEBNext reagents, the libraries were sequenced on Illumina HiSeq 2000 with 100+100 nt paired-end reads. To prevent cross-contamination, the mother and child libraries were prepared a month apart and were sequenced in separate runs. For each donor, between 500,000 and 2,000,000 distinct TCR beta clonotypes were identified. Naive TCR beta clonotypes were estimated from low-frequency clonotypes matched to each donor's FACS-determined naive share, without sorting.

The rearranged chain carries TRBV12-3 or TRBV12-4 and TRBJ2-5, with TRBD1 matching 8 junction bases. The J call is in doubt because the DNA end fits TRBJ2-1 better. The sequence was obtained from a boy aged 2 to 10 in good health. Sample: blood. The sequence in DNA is TGTGCCAGCAGTTTAGACTCGACAGGGGCCCACAATGAGCAGTTCTTC. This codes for CASSLDSTGAHNEQFF.